This T cell receptor beta chain was sequenced during a study of cytomegalovirus exposure and HLA in healthy donors. For the study at large: The use of the same platform for the 100 to 150 validation repertoires and the roughly 670 first-cohort repertoires was reported by a later analysis. Study-wide results and limits: The classifier, whose performance was assessed in both the original and validation cohorts, reportedly diagnosed cytomegalovirus status with high specificity and sensitivity. The authors listed 164 TCR beta chains as cytomegalovirus-associated.

As for this clone: Its antigen remains unidentified.

It was the roughly 130-subject validation cohort, separate from the approximately 620-subject first cohort, to which the donors belonged. Germline values: CDR1 SEHNR, CDR2 FQNEAQ (reference sequence). The V end lost 2 bases, the J end lost 5 bases, and 8 bases lay between the germline ends. The CDR3 sequence is 13 residues long. TCRdb's copy holds only in-frame clones and misses some; the assay was immunoSEQ multiplex PCR. The table lists under 100,000 clones, approximately 96% of them singletons. This chain uses TRBV7-9 with TRBJ2-3; D might be TRBD2 (5 bases). The origin of this receptor is a man in his late teens or twenties in good health and CMV-seronegative. Specimen: PBMCs. The CDR3 DNA sequence: TGTGCCAGCAGCTTACTAGCTGGAGATACGCAGTATTTT. Its translation is CASSLLAGDTQYF.